Shown below are 2 T cell receptor beta chains from a single sample sequenced in a study of technical replicates of blood from a handful of donors. Repertoires were generated with immunoSEQ multiplex PCR, while TCRdb's copy carries only in-frame clones and drops some. The sample records about 12,000 clones, roughly 80% being singletons. The material sequenced was PBMCs. Source of these receptors: a human donor in good health.

In nucleotides, the CDR3 is TGTGCCAGCAGGGGGACTGGAACCTACGAGCAGTACTTC. Amino acid sequence: CASRGTGTYEQYF. The chain uses TRBV28 and TRBJ2-7, with a tentative D call TRBD2 (6 bases). In germline, CDR1 is MDHEN, CDR2 SYDVKM. The CDR3 loop spans 13 amino acids. Trimming stripped 6 bases from V and 2 bases from J, with 11 bases between.

The chain recombines TRBV29-1 with TRBJ1-2; 7 nucleotides agree with TRBD1. There are 11 residues in the CDR3. CDR1 is SQVTM, CDR2 ANQGSEA, per germline. With V trimmed by 3 bases and J by 7 bases, 2 bases remained unmatched. In DNA form, the CDR3 reads TGCAGCGTTGACAGGGGGATTGGCTACACCTTC. This codes for CSVDRGIGYTF.